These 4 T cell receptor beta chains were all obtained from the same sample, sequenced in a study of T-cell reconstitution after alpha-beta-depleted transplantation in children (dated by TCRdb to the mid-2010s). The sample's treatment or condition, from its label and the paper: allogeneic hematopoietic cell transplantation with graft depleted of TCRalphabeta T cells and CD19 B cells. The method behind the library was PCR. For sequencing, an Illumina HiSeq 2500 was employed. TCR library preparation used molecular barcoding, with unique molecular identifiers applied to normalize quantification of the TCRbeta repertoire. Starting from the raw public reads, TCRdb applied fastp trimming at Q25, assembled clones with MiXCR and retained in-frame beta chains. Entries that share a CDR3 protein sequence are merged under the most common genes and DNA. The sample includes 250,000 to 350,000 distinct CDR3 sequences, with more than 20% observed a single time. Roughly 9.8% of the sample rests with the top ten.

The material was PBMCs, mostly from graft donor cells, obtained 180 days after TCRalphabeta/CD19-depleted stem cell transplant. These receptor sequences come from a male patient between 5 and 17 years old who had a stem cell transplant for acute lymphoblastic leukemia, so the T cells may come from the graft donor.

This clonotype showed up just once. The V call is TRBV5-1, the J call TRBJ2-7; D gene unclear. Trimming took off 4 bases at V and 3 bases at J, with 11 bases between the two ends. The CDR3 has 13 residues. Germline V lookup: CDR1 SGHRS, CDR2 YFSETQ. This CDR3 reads CASSIGRDYEQYF. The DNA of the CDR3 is TGCGCCAGCAGCATAGGACGAGACTACGAGCAGTACTTC.

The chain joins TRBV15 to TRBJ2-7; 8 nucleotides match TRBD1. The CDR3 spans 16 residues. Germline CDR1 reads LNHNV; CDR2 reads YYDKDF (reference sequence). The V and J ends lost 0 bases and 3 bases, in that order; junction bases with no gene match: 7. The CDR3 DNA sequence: TGTGCCACCAGCAGAGATCGGTCTACAGGGGGCTACGAGCAGTACTTC. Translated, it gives CATSRDRSTGGYEQYF.

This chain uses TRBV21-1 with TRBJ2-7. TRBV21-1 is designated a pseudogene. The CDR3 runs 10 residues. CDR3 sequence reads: CASILYEQYF. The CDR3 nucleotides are TGTGCCAGCATCCTTTACGAGCAGTACTTC.

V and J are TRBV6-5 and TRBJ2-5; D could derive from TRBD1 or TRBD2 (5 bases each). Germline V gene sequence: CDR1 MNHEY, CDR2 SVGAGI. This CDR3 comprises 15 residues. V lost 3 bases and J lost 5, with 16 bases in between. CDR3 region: CASSYGTGQFETQYF. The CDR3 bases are TGTGCCAGCAGTTATGGGACGGGGCAGTTCGAGACCCAGTACTTC.